Given below is one T cell receptor beta chain in context. The antigen is undetermined. The source of the sample is a study of OX40 agonist ivuxolimab in advanced cancers. In the study overall: At approximately 83% male, the cohort had a mean age of 60 years, ranging from about 20 to 79. Three dose-escalation patients had partial responses: one with hepatocellular carcinoma and two with cutaneous melanoma. Notes on the study in general: CD4+ and CD8+ blood T cells expanded clonally by week 6 at 0.1 to 3.0 mg/kg.

Profiling relied on immunoSEQ multiplex PCR, and the TCRdb table lists in-frame clones only, not all of them. The profile shows about 78,000 clones, roughly 87% of them singletons. Blood draws occurred at baseline, cycle 4 day 1, and cycle 7 day 1. V lost 9 bases to trimming and J lost 15 bases, with 13 bases between them. Looked up from germline, CDR1 is SGHNT and CDR2 is YYREEE (reference sequence). The CDR3 runs 9 residues. J is TRBJ2-1 and V is TRBV5-4; D call uncertain. The starting material was CD4+ or CD8+ T cells sorted from blood, obtained in a trial of the OX40 agonist ivuxolimab. The clonotype comes from an adult with an advanced solid tumor such as melanoma, head and neck, liver or kidney cancer. CDR3 bases: TGTGCCACTCGGGCTTACCCGTTCTTC. Translated: CATRAYPFF. The full variable domain, rest sourced from reference TRBV5-4 and TRBJ2-1, is ETGVTQSPTHLIKTRGQQVTLRCSSQSGHNTVSWYQQALGQGPQFIFQYYREEENGRGNFPPRFSGLQFPNYSSELNVNALELDDSALYLCATRAYPFFGPGTRLTVL.